This passage covers 10 T cell receptor beta chains from one sample sequenced in a study of T cell responses to AZD1222 COVID-19 vaccine. Sequencing used immunoSEQ multiplex PCR; TCRdb keeps in-frame clones, though not all of them. The sample includes roughly 160,000 clones, 87% of them seen just once. This sample comprised peripheral blood, obtained 28 days after the second AZD1222 dose. The receptors were sampled from an adult who received the AZD1222 COVID-19 vaccine.

Notes on this clone: Its ends do not fully match the called genes, so a read error is possible. The chain carries TRBV6-2 or TRBV6-3 and TRBJ2-3; D is unresolved. This CDR3 region has 14 residues. Per germline, CDR1 MNHEY and CDR2 SVGEGT. In DNA, the CDR3 is TGTGCCAGCGGTTACGGGTTTACCGCAGATACGCAGTATTTT. Protein sequence: CASGYGFTADTQYF.

The V and J genes are TRBV7-2 and TRBJ1-4, with D perhaps matching TRBD1 (5 bases). V was trimmed by 5 bases and J by 14 bases, leaving 12 bases between them. Germline CDR1 reads SGHTA; CDR2 reads FQGNSA. The CDR3 loop spans 11 amino acids. The CDR3 here is CASSNQGRLFF. Written as DNA, the CDR3 is TGTGCCAGCAGCAACCAGGGTCGGCTGTTTTTT.

This chain joins TRBV7-9 and TRBJ2-7; D gene ambiguous. The CDR3 has 14 residues. V was pared by 3 bases and J by 2 bases, with 11 bases between. Germline-derived CDR1 and CDR2 are SEHNR and FQNEAQ (reference sequence). CDR3 sequence (DNA): TGTGCCAGCAGCTTCTCGGGCAGCCCCTACGAGCAGTACTTC. It translates to CASSFSGSPYEQYF.

This chain uses TRBV11-2 with TRBJ2-2; 7 bases align to TRBD1. The germline V gene has CDR1 SGHAT and CDR2 FQNNGV. The CDR3 is 16 amino acids. The J segment lost 2 bases and the V segment lost 1 base, leaving 4 bases of the junction unmatched. CDR3 nucleotide sequence: TGTGCCAGCAGCTTAGGGACAGGCATTAACACCGGGGAGCTGTTTTTT. Amino acids: CASSLGTGINTGELFF.

The chain recombines TRBV5-4 with TRBJ2-1; maybe TRBD2 (7 bases). V shed 2 bases and J shed 4 bases, with 10 bases lying between them. CDR1 is SGHNT, CDR2 YYREEE, per germline (reference sequence). This CDR3 is built from 14 residues. CDR3: CASSFGGAYNEQFF. The CDR3 coding sequence is TGTGCCAGCAGCTTTGGGGGGGCTTACAATGAGCAGTTCTTC. The variable domain in full, with the rest retrieved from reference TRBV5-4 and TRBJ2-1, is ETGVTQSPTHLIKTRGQQVTLRCSSQSGHNTVSWYQQALGQGPQFIFQYYREEENGRGNFPPRFSGLQFPNYSSELNVNALELDDSALYLCASSFGGAYNEQFFGPGTRLTVL.

The genes are TRBV12-3 or TRBV12-4 and TRBJ2-1, with D maybe TRBD1 (6 bases). The CDR3 totals 13 residues. The V and J ends lost 6 bases and 10 bases respectively, with 16 bases between them. The CDR3 region is CASSHDRMREQFF. CDR3 sequence (DNA): TGTGCCAGCAGCCATGACAGGATGCGCGAGCAGTTCTTC.

This chain links TRBV6-5 with TRBJ2-4, with D possibly TRBD1 on 6 matching bases. The germline V gene has CDR1 MNHEY and CDR2 SVGAGI. This CDR3 comprises 14 residues. The V and J ends lost 5 bases and 2 bases respectively, with 10 bases between them. The CDR3 is CASSNRDSKNIQYF. CDR3 bases: TGTGCCAGCAGTAACAGGGATTCCAAAAACATTCAGTACTTC.

The chain links TRBV27 to TRBJ2-7; TRBD2 is a possible D gene (6 bases). CDR3 length equals 13 residues. Trimming left V 6 bases short and J 7 bases short, with 16 bases between. Germline V gene sequence: CDR1 MNHEY, CDR2 SMNVEV (reference sequence). The CDR3 DNA is TGTGCCAGCAGCCCCGGGAGCCGGATAGAGCAGTACTTC. It specifies CASSPGSRIEQYF.

This clone has at least ten counts. The chain uses TRBV19 and TRBJ1-2; D not resolved. Trimming removed 3 bases at V and 1 base at J, with 12 bases between. The CDR3 runs 15 residues. Germline assignment: CDR1 LNHDA and CDR2 SQIVND (reference sequence). CDR3 nucleotides: TGTGCCAGTAGTATTTCAGGCTACAGTAACTATGGCTACACCTTC. Amino acid sequence: CASSISGYSNYGYTF.

CDR3 sequence: CASSSGTGTNTEAFF. The DNA of the CDR3 is TGCGCCAGCAGCTCCGGGACAGGGACCAACACTGAAGCTTTCTTT. V gene TRBV5-1 combines with J gene TRBJ1-1; TRBD1 matches 9 bases. The germline gives CDR1 SGHRS, CDR2 YFSETQ. V was pared by 3 bases and J by 2 bases, with 5 bases of the junction left unmatched. The CDR3 consists of 15 residues.